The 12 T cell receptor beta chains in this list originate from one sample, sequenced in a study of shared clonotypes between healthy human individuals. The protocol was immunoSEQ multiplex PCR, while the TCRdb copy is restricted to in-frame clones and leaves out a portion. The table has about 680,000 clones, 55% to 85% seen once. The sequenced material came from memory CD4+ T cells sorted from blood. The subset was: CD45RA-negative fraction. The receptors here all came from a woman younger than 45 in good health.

CDR3 nucleotides: TGTGCCAGCAGATTCCAGCGGGGGTTCTACGAGCAGTACTTC. Residues: CASRFQRGFYEQYF. The chain recombines TRBV28 with TRBJ2-7; 8 bases match TRBD2. Germline CDR1 and CDR2: MDHEN and SYDVKM. V gave up 6 bases and J gave up 3 bases; unmatched junction bases: 7. The CDR3 is made up of 14 amino acids.

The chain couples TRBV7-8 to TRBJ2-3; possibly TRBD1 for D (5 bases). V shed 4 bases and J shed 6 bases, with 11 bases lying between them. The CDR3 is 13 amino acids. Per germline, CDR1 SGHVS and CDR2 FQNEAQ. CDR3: CASSSTQADTQYF. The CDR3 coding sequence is TGTGCCAGCAGCTCAACACAGGCTGATACGCAGTATTTT.

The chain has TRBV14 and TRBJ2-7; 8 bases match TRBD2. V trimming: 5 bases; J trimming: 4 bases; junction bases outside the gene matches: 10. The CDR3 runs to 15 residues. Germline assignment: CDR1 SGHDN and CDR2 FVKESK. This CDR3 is CASSKGLAGKYEQYF. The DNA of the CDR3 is TGTGCCAGCAGCAAAGGGTTAGCGGGAAAATACGAGCAGTACTTC.

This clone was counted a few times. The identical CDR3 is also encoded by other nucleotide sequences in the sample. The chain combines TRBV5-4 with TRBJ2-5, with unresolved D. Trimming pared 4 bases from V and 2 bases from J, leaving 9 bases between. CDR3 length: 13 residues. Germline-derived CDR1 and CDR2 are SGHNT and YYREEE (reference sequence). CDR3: CASSPGGQETQYF. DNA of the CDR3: TGTGCCAGCAGCCCCGGTGGGCAAGAGACCCAGTACTTC.

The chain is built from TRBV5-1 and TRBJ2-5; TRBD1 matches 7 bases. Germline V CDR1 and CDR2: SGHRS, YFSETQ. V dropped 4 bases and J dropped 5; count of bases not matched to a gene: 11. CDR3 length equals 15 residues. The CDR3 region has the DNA TGCGCCAGCAGCCAGGTTGGACAGGCCCGGGAGACCCAGTACTTC. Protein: CASSQVGQARETQYF.

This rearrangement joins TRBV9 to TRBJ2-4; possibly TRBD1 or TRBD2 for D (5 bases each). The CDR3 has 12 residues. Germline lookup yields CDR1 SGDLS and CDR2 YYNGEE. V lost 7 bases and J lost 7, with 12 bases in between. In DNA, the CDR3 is TGTGCCAGCCGGGGCTCTGGGAACATTCAGTACTTC. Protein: CASRGSGNIQYF.

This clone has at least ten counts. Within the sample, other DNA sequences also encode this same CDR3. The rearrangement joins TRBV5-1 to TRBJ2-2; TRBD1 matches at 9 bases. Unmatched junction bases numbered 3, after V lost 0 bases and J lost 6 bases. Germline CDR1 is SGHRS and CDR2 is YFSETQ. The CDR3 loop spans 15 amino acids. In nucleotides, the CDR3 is TGCGCCAGCAGCTTGGGGGACAGGGACTCCGGGGAGCTGTTTTTT. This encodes CASSLGDRDSGELFF.

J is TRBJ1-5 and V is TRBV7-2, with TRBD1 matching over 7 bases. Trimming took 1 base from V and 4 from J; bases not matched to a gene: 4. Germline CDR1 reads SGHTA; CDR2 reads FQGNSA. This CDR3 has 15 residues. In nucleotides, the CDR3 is TGTGCCAGCAGCTTAGTAGGGGGCGCGAATCAGCCCCAGCATTTT. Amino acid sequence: CASSLVGGANQPQHF.

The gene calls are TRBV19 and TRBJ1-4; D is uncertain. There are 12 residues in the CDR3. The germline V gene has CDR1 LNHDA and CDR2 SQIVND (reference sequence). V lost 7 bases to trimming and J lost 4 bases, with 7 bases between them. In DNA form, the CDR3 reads TGTGCCAGTAAACAGTTTAATGAAAAACTGTTTTTT. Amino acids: CASKQFNEKLFF. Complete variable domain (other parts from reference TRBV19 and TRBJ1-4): DGGITQSPKYLFRKEGQNVTLSCEQNLNHDAMYWYRQDPGQGLRLIYYSQIVNDFQKGDIAEGYSVSREKKESFPLTVTSAQKNPTAFYLCASKQFNEKLFFGSGTQLSVL.

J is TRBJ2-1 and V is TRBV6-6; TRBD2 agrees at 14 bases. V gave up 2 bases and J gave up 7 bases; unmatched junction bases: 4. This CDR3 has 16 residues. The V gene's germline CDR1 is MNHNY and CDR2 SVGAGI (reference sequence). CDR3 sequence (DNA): TGTGCCAGCAGTTACGCTAGACTAGCGGGAGGGAATGAGCAGTTCTTC. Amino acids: CASSYARLAGGNEQFF.

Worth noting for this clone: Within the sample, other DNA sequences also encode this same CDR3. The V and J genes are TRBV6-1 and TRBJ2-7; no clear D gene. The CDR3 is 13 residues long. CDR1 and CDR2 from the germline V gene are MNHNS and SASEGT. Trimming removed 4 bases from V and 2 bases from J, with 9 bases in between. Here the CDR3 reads CASSAAPTYEQYF. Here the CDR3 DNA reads TGTGCCAGCAGTGCGGCACCCACCTACGAGCAGTACTTC.

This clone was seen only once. CDR3 bases: TGCGCCAGCCACGACGGACTAGCGGGGAATGAGCAGTTCTTC. Translation: CASHDGLAGNEQFF. V and J are TRBV10-1 and TRBJ2-1; 12 nucleotides line up with TRBD2. From germline, CDR1 is WNHNN and CDR2 SYGVQD (reference sequence). The CDR3 covers 14 residues. V was pared by 8 bases and J by 7 bases, with 6 bases of the junction left unmatched.